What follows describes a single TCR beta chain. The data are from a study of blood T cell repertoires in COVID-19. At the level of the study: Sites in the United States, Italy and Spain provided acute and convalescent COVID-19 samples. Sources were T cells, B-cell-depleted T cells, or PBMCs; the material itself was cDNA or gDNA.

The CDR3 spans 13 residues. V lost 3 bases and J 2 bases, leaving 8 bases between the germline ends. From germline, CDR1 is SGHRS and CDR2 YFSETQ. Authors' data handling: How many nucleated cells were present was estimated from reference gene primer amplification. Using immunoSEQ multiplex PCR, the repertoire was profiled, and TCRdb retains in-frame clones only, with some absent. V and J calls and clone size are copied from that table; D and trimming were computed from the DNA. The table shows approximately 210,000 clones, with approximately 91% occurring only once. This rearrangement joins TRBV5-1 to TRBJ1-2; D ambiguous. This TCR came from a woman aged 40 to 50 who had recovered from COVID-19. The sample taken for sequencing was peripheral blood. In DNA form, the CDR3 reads TGCGCCAGCAGCTCCTCCTCCAACTATGGCTACACCTTC. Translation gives CASSSSSNYGYTF.